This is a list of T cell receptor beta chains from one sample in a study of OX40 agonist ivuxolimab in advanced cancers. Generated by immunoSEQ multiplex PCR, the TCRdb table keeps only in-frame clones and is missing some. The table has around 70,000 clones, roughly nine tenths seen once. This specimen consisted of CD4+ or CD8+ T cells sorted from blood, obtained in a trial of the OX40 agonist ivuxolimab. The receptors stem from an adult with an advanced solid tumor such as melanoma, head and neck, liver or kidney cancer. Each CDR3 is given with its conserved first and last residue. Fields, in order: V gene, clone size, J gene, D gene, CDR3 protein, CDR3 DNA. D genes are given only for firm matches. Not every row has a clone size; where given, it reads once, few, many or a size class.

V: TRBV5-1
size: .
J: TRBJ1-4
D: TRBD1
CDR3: CASSLAATGITTNEKLFF
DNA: TGCGCCAGCAGCTTGGCGGCGACAGGGATTACAACTAATGAAAAACTGTTTTTT

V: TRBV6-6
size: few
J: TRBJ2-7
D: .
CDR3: CASSYSSEQYF
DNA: TGTGCCAGCAGTTACTCGAGCGAGCAGTACTTC

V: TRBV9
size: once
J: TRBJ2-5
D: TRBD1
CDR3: CASSFRDREQETQYF
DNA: TGTGCCAGCAGCTTTCGGGACAGGGAGCAAGAGACCCAGTACTTC

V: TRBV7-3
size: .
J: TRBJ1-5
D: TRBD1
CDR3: CASSSPGGRYGNQPQHF
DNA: TGTGCCAGCAGCTCACCAGGGGGGAGGTATGGCAATCAGCCCCAGCATTTT

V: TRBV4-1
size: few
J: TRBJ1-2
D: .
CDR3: CASSREDRSNYGYTF
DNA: TGCGCCAGCAGCCGGGAGGACAGATCTAACTATGGCTACACCTTC

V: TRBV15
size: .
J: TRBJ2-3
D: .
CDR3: CATSRDEGDTQYF
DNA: TGTGCCACCAGCAGAGATGAGGGAGATACGCAGTATTTT

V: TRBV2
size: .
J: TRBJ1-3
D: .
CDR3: CASRVTGNTIYF
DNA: TGTGCCAGCAGGGTAACTGGAAACACCATATATTTT

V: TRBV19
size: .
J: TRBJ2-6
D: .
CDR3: CASSTDRRGANVLTF
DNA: TGTGCCAGTAGTACCGACAGGCGCGGGGCCAACGTCCTGACTTTC

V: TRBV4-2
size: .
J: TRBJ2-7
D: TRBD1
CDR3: CASRKLGGTSYEQYF
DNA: TGTGCCAGCCGGAAACTAGGGGGCACCTCCTACGAGCAGTACTTC

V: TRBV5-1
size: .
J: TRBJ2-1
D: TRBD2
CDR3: CASSLGLAGGHYNEQFF
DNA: TGCGCCAGCAGCTTAGGACTAGCGGGAGGTCACTACAATGAGCAGTTCTTC

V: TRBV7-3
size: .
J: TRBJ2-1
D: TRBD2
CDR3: CASSSLAGTNNEQFF
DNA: TGTGCCAGCAGCTCACTAGCGGGGACTAACAATGAGCAGTTCTTC

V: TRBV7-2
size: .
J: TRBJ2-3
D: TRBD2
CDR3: CASSPRGGRGDTQYF
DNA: TGTGCCAGCAGCCCCCGGGGGGGCCGAGGAGATACGCAGTATTTT

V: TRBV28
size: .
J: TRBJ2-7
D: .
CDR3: CASSFEGAGYEQYF
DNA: TGTGCCAGCAGTTTCGAGGGAGCTGGGTACGAGCAGTACTTC

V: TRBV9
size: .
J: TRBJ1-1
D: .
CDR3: CASSVQGFPNTEAFF
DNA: TGTGCCAGCAGCGTACAGGGTTTCCCGAACACTGAAGCTTTCTTT

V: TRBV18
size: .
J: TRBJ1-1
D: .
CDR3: CASSPPSRDTEAFF
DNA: TGTGCCAGCTCACCACCCTCCAGAGACACTGAAGCTTTCTTT

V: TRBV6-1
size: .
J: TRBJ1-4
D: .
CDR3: CASKRGNEKLFF
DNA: TGTGCCAGCAAACGAGGCAATGAAAAACTGTTTTTT

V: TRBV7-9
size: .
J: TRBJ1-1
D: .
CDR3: CASSRQQGNTEAFF
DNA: TGTGCCAGCAGCCGTCAACAGGGGAACACTGAAGCTTTCTTT

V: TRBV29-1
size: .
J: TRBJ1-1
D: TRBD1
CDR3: CSAPRDRATEAFF
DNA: TGCAGCGCCCCCCGGGACAGGGCAACTGAAGCTTTCTTT

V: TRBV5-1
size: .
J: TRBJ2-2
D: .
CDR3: CASSLAGQGPNTGELFF
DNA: TGCGCCAGCAGCTTGGCCGGGCAGGGCCCTAACACCGGGGAGCTGTTTTTT

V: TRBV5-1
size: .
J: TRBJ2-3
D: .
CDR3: CASSRLTDPSTDTQYF
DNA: TGCGCCAGCAGCCGCCTGACAGACCCTAGCACAGATACGCAGTATTTT

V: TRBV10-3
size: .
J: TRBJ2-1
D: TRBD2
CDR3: CATEPAGLLYNEQFF
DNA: TGTGCCACTGAACCGGCGGGACTACTCTACAATGAGCAGTTCTTC

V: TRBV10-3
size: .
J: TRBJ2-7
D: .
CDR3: CAITQGRDGEQYF
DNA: TGTGCCATCACTCAAGGGCGGGATGGCGAGCAGTACTTC

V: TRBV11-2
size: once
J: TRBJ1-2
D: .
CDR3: CASSSVWRGVYGYTF
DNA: TGTGCCAGCAGCTCCGTCTGGAGAGGGGTCTATGGCTACACCTTC

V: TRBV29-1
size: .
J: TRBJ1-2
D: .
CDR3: CSGSFNYGYTF
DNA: TGCAGCGGGTCCTTCAACTATGGCTACACCTTC

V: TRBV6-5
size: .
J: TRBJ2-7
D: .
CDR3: CASRRDTISYEQYF
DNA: TGTGCCAGCAGGAGGGACACTATCTCCTACGAGCAGTACTTC

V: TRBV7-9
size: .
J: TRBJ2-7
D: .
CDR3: CASSQGRPRQGAYEQYF
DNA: TGTGCCAGCAGCCAGGGGAGGCCCCGGCAGGGCGCTTACGAGCAGTACTTC

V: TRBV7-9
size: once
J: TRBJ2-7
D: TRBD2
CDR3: CASSSRREGTYEQYF
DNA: TGTGCCAGCAGCTCGAGGAGGGAGGGGACCTACGAGCAGTACTTC

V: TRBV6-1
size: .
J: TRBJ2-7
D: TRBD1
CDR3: CASSMGQGTYYEQYF
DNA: TGTGCCAGCAGCATGGGACAGGGGACCTACTACGAGCAGTACTTC

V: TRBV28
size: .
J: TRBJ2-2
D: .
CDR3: CASSRGDMVTGELFF
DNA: TGTGCCAGCAGCCGAGGGGATATGGTCACCGGGGAGCTGTTTTTT

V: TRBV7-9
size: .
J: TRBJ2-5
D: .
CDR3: CASSHDYRGGETQYF
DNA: TGTGCCAGCAGCCACGACTATAGGGGAGGAGAGACCCAGTACTTC

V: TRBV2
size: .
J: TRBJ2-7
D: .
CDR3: CASSVTYEQYF
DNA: TGTGCCAGCAGTGTAACCTACGAGCAGTACTTC

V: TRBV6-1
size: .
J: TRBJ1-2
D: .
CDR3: CASSETTGQYGYTF
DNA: TGTGCCAGCAGTGAGACGACGGGTCAATATGGCTACACCTTC

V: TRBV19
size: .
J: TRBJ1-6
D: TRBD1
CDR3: CASRAAGGYSPLHF
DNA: TGTGCCAGTCGCGCGGCAGGGGGCTATTCACCCCTCCACTTT

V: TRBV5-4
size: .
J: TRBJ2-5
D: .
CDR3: CASSLHGRAETQYF
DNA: TGTGCCAGCAGCTTGCACGGCAGGGCGGAGACCCAGTACTTC

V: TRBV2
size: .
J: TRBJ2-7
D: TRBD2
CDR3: CASNLRAGEGSYEQYF
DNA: TGTGCCAGCAACCTCCGGGCCGGGGAGGGGAGCTACGAGCAGTACTTC

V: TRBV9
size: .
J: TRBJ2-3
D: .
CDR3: CASSASTDTQYF
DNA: TGTGCCAGCAGCGCTAGCACAGATACGCAGTATTTT

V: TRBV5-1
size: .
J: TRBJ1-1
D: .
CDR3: CASSLDGFRGTEAFF
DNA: TGCGCCAGCAGCTTGGATGGCTTTAGGGGCACTGAAGCTTTCTTT

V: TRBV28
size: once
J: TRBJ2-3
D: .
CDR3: CASRARRDTQYF
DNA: TGTGCCAGCAGGGCACGGAGGGATACGCAGTATTTT

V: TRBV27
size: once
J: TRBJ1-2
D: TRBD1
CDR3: CASSPGTGAYGYTF
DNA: TGTGCCAGCAGTCCCGGAACAGGGGCCTATGGCTACACCTTC

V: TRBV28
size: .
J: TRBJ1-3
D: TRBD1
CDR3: CASSFSRGPGNTIYF
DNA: TGTGCCAGCAGTTTTTCCAGGGGGCCTGGAAACACCATATATTTT

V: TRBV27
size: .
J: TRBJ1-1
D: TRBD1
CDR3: CASRDRAGTEAFF
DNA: TGTGCCAGCAGGGACAGGGCTGGCACTGAAGCTTTCTTT

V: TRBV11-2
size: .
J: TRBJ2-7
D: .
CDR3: CASSLTPGEQYF
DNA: TGTGCCAGCAGCTTAACCCCAGGGGAGCAGTACTTC

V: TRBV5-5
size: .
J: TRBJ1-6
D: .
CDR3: CASSLEAGLEYSPLHF
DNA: TGTGCCAGCAGCTTGGAGGCAGGTCTTGAGTATTCACCCCTCCACTTT

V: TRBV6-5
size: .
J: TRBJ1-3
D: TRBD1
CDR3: CASSSGRGGTNTIYF
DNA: TGTGCCAGCAGTTCGGGCAGGGGGGGGACAAACACCATATATTTT

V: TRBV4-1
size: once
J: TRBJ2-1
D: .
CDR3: CASSQKGQAKGNEQFF
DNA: TGCGCCAGCAGCCAGAAGGGCCAAGCCAAAGGCAATGAGCAGTTCTTC

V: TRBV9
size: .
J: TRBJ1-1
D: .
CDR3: CASSVSGWGNTEAFF
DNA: TGTGCCAGCAGCGTCTCAGGGTGGGGGAACACTGAAGCTTTCTTT

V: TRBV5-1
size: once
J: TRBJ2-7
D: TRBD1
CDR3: CASSLGDRDTYEQYF
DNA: TGCGCCAGCAGCTTGGGGGACAGGGATACCTACGAGCAGTACTTC

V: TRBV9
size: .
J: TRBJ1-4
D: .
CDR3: CASSFRDGEKLFF
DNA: TGTGCCAGCAGCTTCAGGGACGGCGAAAAACTGTTTTTT